Listed below are T cell receptor beta chains from one sample, sequenced in a study of T cell repertoires in cytomegalovirus infection. Using its own MiXCR run on the reads, TCRdb lists one record per CDR3 protein. The sample lists a few hundred thousand distinct CDR3 sequences; roughly 9.5% were seen once. The sample comprised PBMCs. These receptors all come from a human donor in good health (CMV status not recorded). Some clones in this sample may be carry-over from other donors' samples. The CDR3 runs from the conserved cysteine through the conserved F or W. The D gene is left open where the match is weak. Size tells how often a clone was seen (once, few, many) or the class of an expanded clone, and some rows leave it out.

TRBJ1-5	many	NA	TRBV5-8	TGTGCCAGCAGCTTGGGGGTTTATAGCAATCAGCCCCAGCATTTT	CASSLGVYSNQPQHF
TRBJ2-1	NA	TRBD2	TRBV2	TGTGCCAGACCGGGACTAGCGGGAGGGTACAATGAGCAGTTCTTC	CARPGLAGGYNEQFF
TRBJ2-7	few	NA	TRBV19	TGTGCCAGTAGTATAGGTTCCGGTGCGGGTACGTACGAGCAGTACTTC	CASSIGSGAGTYEQYF
TRBJ2-1	NA	NA	TRBV27	TGTGCCAGCAGTCCCGTGGGGGGAATTTCCTACAATGAGCAGTTCTTC	CASSPVGGISYNEQFF
TRBJ2-7	many	NA	TRBV11-3	TGTGCCAGCAGCTATAGTCCGGGATTTGAACAGTACTTC	CASSYSPGFEQYF
TRBJ2-1	many	TRBD2	TRBV7-2	TGTGCCAGCAGCCAAATGCGGGGGAACAATGAGCAGTTCTTC	CASSQMRGNNEQFF
TRBJ2-1	few	NA	TRBV7-9	TGTGCCAGCAGCACCTCTGGGGGACATCTGTTCTTC	CASSTSGGHLFF
TRBJ1-1	many	TRBD1	TRBV7-2	TGTGCCAGCAGCTTAGCCGGGACAGGGGGCACTGAAGCTTTCTTT	CASSLAGTGGTEAFF
TRBJ1-1	NA	NA	TRBV20-1	TGCAGTGCCCACACAGGGAACACTGAAGCTTTCTTT	CSAHTGNTEAFF
TRBJ2-4	many	NA	TRBV12-3/TRBV12-4	TGTGCCAGCAGGGAAGCTGCGGCCAAAAACATTCAGTACTTC	CASREAAAKNIQYF
TRBJ2-7	many	NA	TRBV11-2	TGTGCCAGCAGCTTGTGGCTGAAGGTTTACGAGCAGTACTTC	CASSLWLKVYEQYF
TRBJ2-7	NA	NA	TRBV7-9	TGTGCCAGCAGCTTATTGGCTACTACCTACGAGCAGTACTTC	CASSLLATTYEQYF
TRBJ1-5	few	NA	TRBV7-4	TGTGCCAGCAGCTTAGGAGGCCCGGGGGGCAATCAGCCCCAGCATTTT	CASSLGGPGGNQPQHF
TRBJ2-2	many	NA	TRBV7-2	TGTGCCAGCAGTCCGCTAGGAACCCACACCGGGGAGCTGTTTTTT	CASSPLGTHTGELFF
TRBJ2-7	many	TRBD1	TRBV7-2	TGTGCCAGCAGCCTCGACAGGGGAGGTTACGAGCAGTACTTC	CASSLDRGGYEQYF
TRBJ2-5	few	TRBD2	TRBV6-2/TRBV6-3	TGTGCCAGCAGCAAGACGGGACTAGCAAGGGAGACCCAGTACTTC	CASSKTGLARETQYF
TRBJ2-1	many	NA	TRBV20-1	TGCAGTGCTAGGAGCAATGAGCAGTTCTTC	CSARSNEQFF
TRBJ1-1	many	NA	TRBV11-3	TGTGCCAGCAGCTTAGATCTGGCAGGGGAGGCTTTCTTT	CASSLDLAGEAFF
TRBJ2-1	few	TRBD2	TRBV7-2	TGTGCCAGCAGCCCTCCCGGGCTAGCGGGAGGGTCCGGCAATGAGCAGTTCTTC	CASSPPGLAGGSGNEQFF
TRBJ2-5	many	NA	TRBV7-7	TGTGCCAGCAGCCCGCGGGCCCCGAACCAAGAGACCCAGTACTTC	CASSPRAPNQETQYF
TRBJ1-3	many	NA	TRBV27	TGTGCCAGCAGTTTAGGGGGGCGTGTTGGAAACACCATATATTTT	CASSLGGRVGNTIYF
TRBJ1-6	many	NA	TRBV7-2	TGTGCCAGCAGCCCAGGGCGGGGGTACCCGGGGGAAAGGTCACCCCTCCACTTT	CASSPGRGYPGERSPLHF
TRBJ2-2	many	NA	TRBV6-4	TGTGCCAGCACCCCAGAGGCAGAATACACCGGGGAGCTGTTTTTT	CASTPEAEYTGELFF
TRBJ2-1	few	TRBD2	TRBV25-1	TGTGCCAGCGAGGGACTAGCGGGGTCTGAGCAGTTCTTC	CASEGLAGSEQFF
TRBJ1-1	many	NA	TRBV4-1	TGCGCCAGCAGCCAAGATTTGTGGGGCACTGAAGCTTTCTTT	CASSQDLWGTEAFF
TRBJ2-7	many	TRBD2	TRBV7-2	TGTGCCAGCAGTTCCCAAGCGGGAGGGCCGTACGAGCAGTACTTC	CASSSQAGGPYEQYF
TRBJ2-7	NA	NA	TRBV18	TGTGCCAGCTCACCAGCTAACGGGCCTAGCTCCTACGAGCAGTACTTC	CASSPANGPSSYEQYF
TRBJ1-5	NA	NA	TRBV4-3	TGCGCCAGCAGCCAAGATGGGGCAGGTGGTCAGCTCCAGCATTTT	CASSQDGAGGQLQHF
TRBJ1-6	few	NA	TRBV28	TGTGCCAGCAGCCTGGGACATAATTCACCCCTCCACTTT	CASSLGHNSPLHF
TRBJ1-2	few	NA	TRBV20-1	TGCTCCACGGGCCCCGGGACAAAGTATGGCTACACCTTC	CSTGPGTKYGYTF
TRBJ2-2	NA	NA	TRBV6-1	TGTGCCAGCAGCGCTAACAGGGGAGGGGGCGGGGAGCTGTTTTTT	CASSANRGGGGELFF
TRBJ2-2	NA	NA	TRBV7-8	TGTGCCAGCAGCTTAATCGCTAGCGTCAACACCGGGGAGCTGTTTTTT	CASSLIASVNTGELFF
TRBJ2-5	many	NA	TRBV7-2	TGTGCCAGCAGCCTGACACCGGGAGCCCAGTACTTC	CASSLTPGAQYF
TRBJ2-7	NA	NA	TRBV10-3	TGTGCCATCAGTGCCAGTGGGAACGAGCAGTACTTC	CAISASGNEQYF
TRBJ2-5	NA	NA	TRBV5-1	TGCGCCAGCAGCATAAACAGGGTTATAGAGACCCAGTACTTC	CASSINRVIETQYF
TRBJ1-5	few	TRBD1	TRBV28	TGTGCCAGCAGACGGACAGGGGGCGGCAATCAGCCCCAGCATTTT	CASRRTGGGNQPQHF
TRBJ1-4	many	NA	TRBV7-2	TGTGCCAGCAGCTTAGACAGTACCAATGAAAAACTGTTTTTT	CASSLDSTNEKLFF
TRBJ2-1	few	NA	TRBV12-3/TRBV12-4	TGTGCCAGCAGTTTGTCAGGGGTCGATGAGCAGTTCTTC	CASSLSGVDEQFF
TRBJ1-5	few	NA	TRBV28	TGTGCCAGCAGCTTTCTTGGCCCCGGAGGCAATCAGCCCCAGCATTTT	CASSFLGPGGNQPQHF
TRBJ2-7	NA	TRBD1	TRBV25-1	TGTGCCAGCTTGGCAGGACAGGGCAAGCAGTACTTC	CASLAGQGKQYF
TRBJ2-2	many	TRBD2	TRBV6-2/TRBV6-3	TGTGCCAGCAGTTACCTCGTAGCGGGAGAATCAGAATCGCCCGGGGAGCTGTTTTTT	CASSYLVAGESESPGELFF
TRBJ1-1	many	NA	TRBV7-2	TGTGCCAGCAGGTCGCGGGGGCCCACTGAAGCTTTCTTT	CASRSRGPTEAFF
TRBJ1-5	NA	NA	TRBV12-3/TRBV12-4	TGTGCCAGCAGTTCCTCTGCAGGGAAGTCTCAGGATCAGCCCCAGCATTTT	CASSSSAGKSQDQPQHF
TRBJ2-7	many	NA	TRBV28	TGTGCCAGCAATAAGGGCACAGGACCCACCTCCTACGAGCAGTACTTC	CASNKGTGPTSYEQYF
TRBJ2-1	many	NA	TRBV6-2/TRBV6-3	TGTGCCAGCAGTTACTCGAATCCGGGGCTCAGATCCTACAATGAGCAGTTCTTC	CASSYSNPGLRSYNEQFF
TRBJ1-5	NA	TRBD1	TRBV28	TGTGCCAGCAGGGGACAGTTCAATCAGCCCCAGCATTTT	CASRGQFNQPQHF
TRBJ1-2	many	NA	TRBV7-2	TGTGCCGGCAACTTTGGAGGACAGATCTATGGCTACACCTTC	CAGNFGGQIYGYTF
TRBJ2-7	many	NA	TRBV28	TGTGCCAGCAGTTCGCAGGGTAAGCAGTACTTC	CASSSQGKQYF
TRBJ2-1	few	TRBD2	TRBV20-1	TGCAGTGTGGCTAGCGGGAGGCAATTAGCTCTTTGGGACAATGAGCAGTTCTTC	CSVASGRQLALWDNEQFF
TRBJ2-6	many	TRBD1	TRBV4-3	TGCGCCAGCAGCCCGACAGGGGGGACTGGGGCCAACGTCCTGACTTTC	CASSPTGGTGANVLTF
TRBJ1-4	few	TRBD1	TRBV28	TGTGCCAGCAGTTTACTCCGGGACAGGGGTGAAAAACTGTTTTTT	CASSLLRDRGEKLFF